The 26 T cell receptor beta chains given below trace back to one sample, sequenced in a study of cytomegalovirus exposure and HLA in healthy donors. The PCR was carried out with 60 Vbeta primers and 13 Jbeta primers. Clones were sequenced by immunoSEQ multiplex PCR, and TCRdb holds only the in-frame ones, with some missing. The table has around 140,000 clones, about 70% seen once. Sequencing was carried out using PBMCs. The receptors stem from a male donor in good health and CMV-seronegative.

The rearrangement links TRBV29-1 to TRBJ2-3, with 10 bases aligning to TRBD1. CDR3 size: 14 residues. Germline V gene data show CDR1 as SQVTM and CDR2 as ANQGSEA. The trim removed 6 bases at V and 3 bases at J, leaving 6 bases unmatched. The CDR3 reads CSVPTGGLTDTQYF. In nucleotides, the CDR3 is TGCAGCGTCCCGACAGGGGGCTTAACAGATACGCAGTATTTT.

The V gene is TRBV7-8, the J gene TRBJ2-5; 9 bases fit TRBD1. Germline CDR1 and CDR2: SGHVS and FQNEAQ. The junction had 9 bases not matched to a gene; V was cut back by 5 bases and J by 2 bases. The CDR3 extends over 16 amino acids. The DNA of the CDR3 is TGTGCCAGCAGCCTCGACAGGGGGGAAAGACAAGAGACCCAGTACTTC. It specifies CASSLDRGERQETQYF.

The chain combines TRBV6-1 with TRBJ2-2; TRBD1 aligns across 10 bases. J lost 7 bases, V lost 6 bases, and 5 bases had no gene match. The CDR3 consists of 14 residues. The V gene's germline CDR1 is MNHNS and CDR2 SASEGT. The CDR3 DNA sequence: TGTGCCAGCAGAAGGACAGGGGGGAGCGGGGAGCTGTTTTTT. It is translated as CASRRTGGSGELFF.

This clone was picked up one time. This sequence joins TRBV6-1 and TRBJ2-1; 8 bases align to TRBD1. Trimming at V came to 5 bases and at J to 5 bases, leaving 5 bases not matched to a gene. This CDR3 has 14 amino acids. From germline, CDR1 is MNHNS and CDR2 SASEGT. The CDR3 region is CASSTGGGHNEQFF. The CDR3 DNA follows: TGTGCCAGCAGTACAGGGGGAGGACACAATGAGCAGTTCTTC.

The chain has TRBV2 and TRBJ1-1, with D unclear. This CDR3 contains 14 residues. The germline V gene has CDR1 SNHLY and CDR2 FYNNEI. Trimming removed 0 bases from V and 1 base from J, with 6 bases in between. This CDR3 reads CASSEARRNTEAFF. The DNA for the CDR3 is TGTGCCAGCAGTGAAGCGAGGAGGAACACTGAAGCTTTCTTT.

The chain carries TRBV28 and TRBJ1-2; 8 bases line up with TRBD1. This CDR3 spans 13 amino acids. J gave up 8 bases and V 4 bases, and 6 bases lay outside the gene matches. Germline assignment: CDR1 MDHEN and CDR2 SYDVKM. The CDR3 sequence is CASSSGQGEGYTF. As DNA, the CDR3 is TGTGCCAGCAGTTCCGGACAGGGCGAAGGCTACACCTTC.

This clone was counted between two and nine times. The chain couples TRBV11-1 to TRBJ2-5; 12 bases align to TRBD2. The CDR3 totals 17 residues. Trimming cost V 1 base and J 2 bases; bases outside gene matches: 5. CDR1 is SGHAT, CDR2 FQDESV, per germline (reference sequence). This chain's CDR3 is CASSLGRLAGAQETQYF. The CDR3 DNA is TGTGCCAGCAGCTTAGGGCGACTAGCGGGGGCTCAAGAGACCCAGTACTTC.

This sequence joins TRBV4-1 and TRBJ2-1; maybe TRBD1 (5 bases). CDR1 is MGHRA, CDR2 YSYEKL, per germline. The CDR3 spans 17 residues. The V end was cut by 0 bases, the J end by 8 bases, with 20 bases between. CDR3 bases: TGCGCCAGCAGCCAAGACCCATGGACAAGTCTCCAGGATGAGCAGTTCTTC. Translated: CASSQDPWTSLQDEQFF.

V gene TRBV19 combines with J gene TRBJ1-5; 7 bases are a match to TRBD1. V lost 3 bases, J lost 3 bases, and 11 bases stayed unmatched. This CDR3 contains 17 residues. Per germline, CDR1 LNHDA and CDR2 SQIVND (reference sequence). In DNA, the CDR3 is TGTGCCAGTAGTATCTTAAGGGGTGGACAGGTCAATCAGCCCCAGCATTTT. Protein product: CASSILRGGQVNQPQHF.

The chain is built from TRBV6-4 and TRBJ1-2; 9 nucleotides agree with TRBD1. V shed 3 bases, J shed 5 bases, and the junction held 13 bases outside the gene matches. The germline CDR1 and CDR2 sequences are MRHNA and SNTAGT. This CDR3 is 17 amino acids long. CDR3 protein: CASSEFGTGNNLYGYTF. The CDR3 bases are TGTGCCAGCAGTGAATTTGGGACAGGGAATAATCTATATGGCTACACCTTC.

The rearrangement joins TRBV7-3 to TRBJ2-7; 13 bases map to TRBD2. V lost 4 bases to trimming and J lost 5 bases; unmatched junction nucleotides: 8. The CDR3 extends over 16 amino acids. Per germline, CDR1 SGHTA and CDR2 FQGTGA. CDR3 coding DNA: TGTGCCAGCAGCTCCCGGACTAGCGGGAGAGGCGACGAGCAGTACTTC. Its translation: CASSSRTSGRGDEQYF.

The V and J genes are TRBV11-2 and TRBJ1-6; no definite D call. Germline V gene lookup returns CDR1 SGHAT and CDR2 FQNNGV. The CDR3 is 15 residues long. Trimming took off 5 bases at V and 2 bases at J, with 10 bases between the two ends. The CDR3 reads CASSLAGTYNSPLHF. CDR3 nucleotides: TGTGCCAGCAGCCTGGCTGGCACCTATAATTCACCCCTCCACTTT.

The chain links TRBV11-2 to TRBJ1-4; TRBD1 aligns across 9 bases. Germline CDR1 is SGHAT and CDR2 is FQNNGV. V was clipped by 3 bases and J by 7 bases; unmatched bases: 12. The CDR3 loop spans 17 amino acids. CDR3 sequence (DNA): TGTGCCAGCAGCTTGGTGGACAGGGGCTTTGTGGGTGAAAAACTGTTTTTT. Its translation is CASSLVDRGFVGEKLFF.

This clone was recorded a few times. The chain combines TRBV11-2 with TRBJ2-3, with TRBD1 identical over 7 bases. After removal of 1 base from V and 2 bases from J, the junction contained 6 bases not matched to a gene. The CDR3 has 16 residues. Germline-derived CDR1 and CDR2 are SGHAT and FQNNGV. The CDR3 region is CASSLVGQLITDTQYF. CDR3 coding DNA: TGTGCCAGCAGCTTAGTGGGACAGCTAATCACAGATACGCAGTATTTT.

This chain joins TRBV9 and TRBJ2-1; 9 nucleotides agree with TRBD2. Per germline, CDR1 SGDLS and CDR2 YYNGEE. The J segment lost 9 bases and the V segment lost 4 bases, leaving 23 bases of the junction unmatched. CDR3 length: 19 amino acids. The CDR3 region is CASSPSGGGASSERGEQFF. CDR3 sequence (DNA): TGTGCCAGCAGCCCCTCTGGCGGGGGGGCCTCGTCCGAGAGGGGTGAGCAGTTCTTC.

About this clone: One end of the junction does not line up with germline, which may come from a read error. This sample also contains other DNA sequences that code for the same CDR3. The rearrangement uses TRBV6-5 and TRBJ1-1, with 7 positions matching TRBD1. The CDR3 contains 13 residues. CDR1 and CDR2 from the germline V gene are MNHEY and SVGAGI. The CDR3 reads CTSSSDRLSEAFF. DNA of the CDR3: TGTACCAGCAGTTCGGACAGGCTATCAGAAGCTTTCTTT.

The J gene is TRBJ2-7, the V gene TRBV11-1, with TRBD1 matching 8 bases. This CDR3 comprises 15 residues. CDR1 SGHAT and CDR2 FQDESV come from the germline V gene (reference sequence). Trimming at V came to 5 bases and at J to 1 base, leaving 7 bases not matched to a gene. The CDR3 loop reads CASSLGDRRSYEQYF. In DNA, the CDR3 is TGTGCCAGCAGCCTGGGGGACAGGCGGTCCTACGAGCAGTACTTC. Supplemented by reference TRBV11-1 and TRBJ2-7, the full variable domain reads EAEVAQSPRYKITEKSQAVAFWCDPISGHATLYWYRQILGQGPELLVQFQDESVVDDSQLPKDRFSAERLKGVDSTLKIQPAELGDSAMYLCASSLGDRRSYEQYFGPGTRLTVT.

The V and J genes are TRBV28 and TRBJ2-5, with 11 bases lining up with TRBD2. CDR1 MDHEN and CDR2 SYDVKM come from the germline V gene. This CDR3 region has 18 residues. Trimming at V came to 1 base and at J to 0 bases, leaving 7 bases not matched to a gene. The DNA for the CDR3 is TGTGCCAGCAGTTTATCCCCGGGACTAGCGGTATACCAAGAGACCCAGTACTTC. It is translated as CASSLSPGLAVYQETQYF.

The V gene is TRBV5-6, the J gene TRBJ1-2; possible D gene TRBD1, 6 bases. CDR1 is SGHDT, CDR2 YYEEEE, per germline. V lost 3 bases to trimming and J lost 8 bases, with 17 bases between them. There are 14 residues in the CDR3. The DNA for the CDR3 is TGTGCCAGCAGCTCTACAAGCAACAGGGACGGCTACACCTTC. It specifies CASSSTSNRDGYTF.

The chain joins TRBV7-3 to TRBJ2-1, with TRBD2 matching over 13 bases. The CDR3 runs 20 residues. The junction had 16 bases not matched to a gene; V was cut back by 1 base and J by 7 bases. Germline CDR1 SGHTA, CDR2 FQGTGA. CDR3 coding DNA: TGTGCCAGCAGCTTAATGAGACAGGGGACACTAGCGGGAGGGAAAAATGAGCAGTTCTTC. This gives the protein CASSLMRQGTLAGGKNEQFF.

The genes are TRBV6-1 and TRBJ2-7, with a weak D call TRBD2 (5 bases). CDR1 and CDR2 from the germline V gene are MNHNS and SASEGT. The V and J ends lost 6 bases and 2 bases respectively, with 17 bases between them. CDR3 length: 15 residues. Here the CDR3 reads CASSPGLLGPYEQYF. The CDR3 nucleotides are TGTGCCAGCAGCCCCGGACTCCTTGGACCCTACGAGCAGTACTTC.

The chain joins TRBV11-2 to TRBJ2-7; 10 bases fit TRBD2. The CDR3 runs 18 residues. Germline lookup yields CDR1 SGHAT and CDR2 FQNNGV. J lost 4 bases, V lost 0 bases, and 12 bases had no gene match. As DNA, the CDR3 is TGTGCCAGCAGCTTAGACCCTGCTCTAGCGGGAGTTTGGTACGAGCAGTACTTC. Its translation is CASSLDPALAGVWYEQYF.

DNA for the CDR3: TGTGCCAGCAGTCTCCTAGCGGGAGGCGAGCAGTACTTC. Translating it yields CASSLLAGGEQYF. The chain has TRBV2 and TRBJ2-7; 11 positions agree with TRBD2. Germline values: CDR1 SNHLY, CDR2 FYNNEI. The CDR3 has 13 residues. J gave up 6 bases and V 5 bases, and 3 bases lay outside the gene matches. Together with reference TRBV2 and TRBJ2-7, the CDR3 gives the full variable domain: EPEVTQTPSHQVTQMGQEVILRCVPISNHLYFYWYRQILGQKVEFLVSFYNNEISEKSEIFDDQFSVERPDGSNFTLKIRSTKLEDSAMYFCASSLLAGGEQYFGPGTRLTVT.

This clone was detected once. A single base separates this from a much larger clone, so it may be a read error. The chain employs TRBV2 and TRBJ2-3, with TRBD2 matching 11 bases. Germline assignment: CDR1 SNHLY and CDR2 FYNNEI. The CDR3 length is 14 residues. Trimming cost V 4 bases and J 4 bases; bases outside gene matches: 1. The CDR3 DNA sequence: TGTGCCAGCAGTGGACTAGCGGGATCAGATACGCAGTATTTT. Residues: CASSGLAGSDTQYF.

This rearrangement joins TRBV7-8 to TRBJ2-2; D is perhaps TRBD2 (6 bases). CDR3 length equals 17 residues. Per germline, CDR1 SGHVS and CDR2 FQNEAQ. Trimming pared 1 base from V and 5 bases from J, leaving 17 bases between. The CDR3 loop is CASSLDETSFVTGELFF. CDR3 DNA: TGTGCCAGCAGCTTAGATGAGACTAGTTTTGTTACCGGGGAGCTGTTTTTT. The variable domain in full, completed from reference TRBV7-8 and TRBJ2-2, reads GAGVSQSPRYKVAKRGQDVALRCDPISGHVSLFWYQQALGQGPEFLTYFQNEAQLDKSGLPSDRFFAERPEGSVSTLKIQRTQQEDSAVYLCASSLDETSFVTGELFFGEGSRLTVL.

This clone was counted a single time. The V gene is TRBV27, the J gene TRBJ2-1; TRBD2 matches 8 bases. V trimming: 3 bases; J trimming: 4 bases; junction bases outside the gene matches: 5. The CDR3 has 15 residues. The V gene's germline CDR1 is MNHEY and CDR2 SMNVEV (reference sequence). The CDR3: CASSFNGRGYNEQFF. In DNA form, the CDR3 reads TGTGCCAGCAGTTTTAACGGGAGGGGTTACAATGAGCAGTTCTTC.